The TCR beta chain under discussion was sequenced for a study of molecular identifiers for immune sequencing clone quantification. The overall study: RNA from 20,000 or 100,000 naive CD8 cells was split five ways in replicates, with four sequenced.

This clonotype showed up just a few times. Both previously described methods and listed TCR primers were employed to make bulk TCR libraries. Using its own MiXCR run on the PCR reads, TCRdb lists one record per CDR3 protein. The data hold 68,000 or so distinct CDR3 sequences, with 17% observed a single time. The CDR3 is 15 residues long. With 4 bases removed from V and 2 bases from J, the gap between germline ends came to 14 bases. Naive CD8 T cell sorting was performed on the CD8+CD4-CCR7+CD45RA+ phenotype. Material: naive CD8+ T cells from blood, with Jurkat cell RNA spiked in. Subset of the sample: FACS-sorted CD8+CD4-CCR7+CD45RA+ naive T cells. The V call is TRBV12-3 or TRBV12-4, the J call TRBJ1-1, with D unresolved. The receptor's source is a human donor in good health. Some libraries in this study had Jurkat cell RNA spiked in. The CDR3 region has the DNA TGTGCCAGCAGTTCGACCCAAGGGCCCAACACTGAAGCTTTCTTT. It yields the protein CASSSTQGPNTEAFF.